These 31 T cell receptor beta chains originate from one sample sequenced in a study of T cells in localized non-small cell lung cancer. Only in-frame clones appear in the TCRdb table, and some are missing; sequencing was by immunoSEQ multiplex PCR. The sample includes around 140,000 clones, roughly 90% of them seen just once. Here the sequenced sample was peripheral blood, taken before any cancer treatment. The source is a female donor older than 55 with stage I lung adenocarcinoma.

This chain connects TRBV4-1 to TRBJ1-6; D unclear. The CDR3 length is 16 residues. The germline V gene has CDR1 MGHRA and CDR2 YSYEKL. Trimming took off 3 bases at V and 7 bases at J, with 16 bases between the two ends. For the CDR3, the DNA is TGCGCCAGCAGCCATACCCCAAGGGCCGAGAATTCACCCCTCCACTTT. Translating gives CASSHTPRAENSPLHF.

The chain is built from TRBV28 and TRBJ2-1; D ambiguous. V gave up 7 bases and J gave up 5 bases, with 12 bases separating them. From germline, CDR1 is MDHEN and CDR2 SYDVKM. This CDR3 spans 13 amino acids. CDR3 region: CASTTPKHNEQFF. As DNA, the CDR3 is TGTGCCAGCACTACTCCCAAACACAATGAGCAGTTCTTC.

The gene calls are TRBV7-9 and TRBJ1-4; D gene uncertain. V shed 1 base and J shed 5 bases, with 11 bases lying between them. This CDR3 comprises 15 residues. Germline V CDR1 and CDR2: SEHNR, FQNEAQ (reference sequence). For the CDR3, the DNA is TGTGCCAGCAGCTTAGACGTTGAAGTGAATGAAAAACTGTTTTTT. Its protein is CASSLDVEVNEKLFF.

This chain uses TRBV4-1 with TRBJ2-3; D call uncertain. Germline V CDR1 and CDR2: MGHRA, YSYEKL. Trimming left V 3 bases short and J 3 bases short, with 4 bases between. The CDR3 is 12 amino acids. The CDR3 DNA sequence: TGCGCCAGCAGCCAGGCAACAGATACGCAGTATTTT. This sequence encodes CASSQATDTQYF.

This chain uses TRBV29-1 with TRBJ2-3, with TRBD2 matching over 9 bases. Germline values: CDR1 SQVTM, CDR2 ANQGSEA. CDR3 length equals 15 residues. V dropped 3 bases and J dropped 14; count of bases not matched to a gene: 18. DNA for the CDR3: TGCAGCGTTGAGGGTACCGGGACTAGCAGGAGTAAGCCGTATTTT. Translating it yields CSVEGTGTSRSKPYF.

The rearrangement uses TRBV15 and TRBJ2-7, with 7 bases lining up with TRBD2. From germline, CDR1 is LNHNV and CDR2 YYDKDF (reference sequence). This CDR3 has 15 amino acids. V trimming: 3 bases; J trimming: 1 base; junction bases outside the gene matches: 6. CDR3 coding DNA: TGTGCCACCAGCAGGGGGGGGGAAGTGTCCTACGAGCAGTACTTC. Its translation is CATSRGGEVSYEQYF.

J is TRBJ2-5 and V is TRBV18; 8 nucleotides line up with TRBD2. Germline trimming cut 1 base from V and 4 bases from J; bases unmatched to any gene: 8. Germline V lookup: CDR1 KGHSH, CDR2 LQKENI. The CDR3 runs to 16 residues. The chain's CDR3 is CASSPLLGLGIETQYF. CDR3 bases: TGTGCCAGCTCACCACTCTTGGGACTAGGAATAGAGACCCAGTACTTC.

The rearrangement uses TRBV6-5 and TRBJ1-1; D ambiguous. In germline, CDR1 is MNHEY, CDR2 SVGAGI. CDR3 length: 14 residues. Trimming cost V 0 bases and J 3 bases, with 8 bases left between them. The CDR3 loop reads CASSYSIGDTEAFF. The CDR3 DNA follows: TGTGCCAGCAGTTACTCGATTGGGGACACTGAAGCTTTCTTT.

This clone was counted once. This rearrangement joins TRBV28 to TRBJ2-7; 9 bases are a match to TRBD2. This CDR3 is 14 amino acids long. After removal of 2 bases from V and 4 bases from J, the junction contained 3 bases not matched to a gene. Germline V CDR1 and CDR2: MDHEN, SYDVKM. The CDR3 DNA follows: TGTGCCAGCAGTTTAGCGGGAGGGCCTTACGAGCAGTACTTC. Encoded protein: CASSLAGGPYEQYF.

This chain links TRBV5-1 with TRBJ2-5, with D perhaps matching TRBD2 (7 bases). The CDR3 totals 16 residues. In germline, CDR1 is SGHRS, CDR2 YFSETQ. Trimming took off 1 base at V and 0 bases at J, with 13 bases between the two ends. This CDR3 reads CASSLRAGAYQETQYF. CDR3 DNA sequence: TGCGCCAGCAGCTTGCGGGCGGGGGCGTACCAAGAGACCCAGTACTTC. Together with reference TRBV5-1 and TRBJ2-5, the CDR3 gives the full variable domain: KAGVTQTPRYLIKTRGQQVTLSCSPISGHRSVSWYQQTPGQGLQFLFEYFSETQRNKGNFPGRFSGRQFSNSRSEMNVSTLELGDSALYLCASSLRAGAYQETQYFGPGTRLLVL.

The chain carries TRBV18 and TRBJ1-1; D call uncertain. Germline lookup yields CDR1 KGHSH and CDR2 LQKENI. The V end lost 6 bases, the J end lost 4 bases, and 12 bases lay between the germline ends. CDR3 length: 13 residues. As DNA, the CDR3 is TGTGCCAGCTCCCCCTTTGAGGGCACTGAAGCTTTCTTT. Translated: CASSPFEGTEAFF.

The CDR3 coding sequence is TGTGCCAGCGTCGGGGTTAGGGGGAGCAATGAGCAGTTCTTC. Its translation is CASVGVRGSNEQFF. This sequence joins TRBV2 and TRBJ2-1; TRBD1 is a possible D gene (6 bases). The germline CDR1 and CDR2 sequences are SNHLY and FYNNEI. The CDR3 totals 14 residues. Trimming took off 8 bases at V and 6 bases at J, with 17 bases between the two ends.

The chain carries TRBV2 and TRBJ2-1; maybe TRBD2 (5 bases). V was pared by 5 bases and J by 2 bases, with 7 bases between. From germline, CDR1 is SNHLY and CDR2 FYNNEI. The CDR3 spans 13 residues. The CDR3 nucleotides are TGTGCCAGCAGTAGCGGAACCTACAATGAGCAGTTCTTC. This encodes CASSSGTYNEQFF.

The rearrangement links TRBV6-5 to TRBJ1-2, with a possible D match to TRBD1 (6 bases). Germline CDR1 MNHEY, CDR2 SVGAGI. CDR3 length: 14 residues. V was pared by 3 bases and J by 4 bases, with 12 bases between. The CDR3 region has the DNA TGTGCCAGCAGTTATTGGGGGGCCGGCTATGGCTACACCTTC. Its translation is CASSYWGAGYGYTF.

The CDR3 DNA follows: TGTGCCACCAGCAGTGCAGACACCTTTGGCTACACCTTC. Protein sequence: CATSSADTFGYTF. The rearrangement links TRBV15 to TRBJ1-2; D call uncertain. In germline, CDR1 is LNHNV, CDR2 YYDKDF (reference sequence). The CDR3 sequence is 13 residues long. V was shortened by 3 bases and J by 7 bases, with 12 bases between the two germline ends.

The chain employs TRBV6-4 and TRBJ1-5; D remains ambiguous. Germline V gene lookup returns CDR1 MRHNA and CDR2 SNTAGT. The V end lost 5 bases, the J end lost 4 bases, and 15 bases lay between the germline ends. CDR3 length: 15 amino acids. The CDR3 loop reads CASSSSDIRNQPQHF. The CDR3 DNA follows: TGTGCCAGCAGTTCCAGCGACATACGGAATCAGCCCCAGCATTTT.

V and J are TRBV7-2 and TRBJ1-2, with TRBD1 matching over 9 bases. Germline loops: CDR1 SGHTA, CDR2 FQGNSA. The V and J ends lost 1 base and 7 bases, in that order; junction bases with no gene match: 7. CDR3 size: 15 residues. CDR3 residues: CASSLGPGQGSGYTF. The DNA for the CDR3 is TGTGCCAGCAGCTTAGGACCGGGACAGGGTTCTGGCTACACCTTC.

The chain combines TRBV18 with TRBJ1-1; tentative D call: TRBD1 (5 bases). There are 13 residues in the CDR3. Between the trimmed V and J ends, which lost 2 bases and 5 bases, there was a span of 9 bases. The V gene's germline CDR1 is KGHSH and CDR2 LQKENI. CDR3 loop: CASSPLGVTEAFF. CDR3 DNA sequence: TGTGCCAGCTCACCATTAGGGGTGACTGAAGCTTTCTTT.

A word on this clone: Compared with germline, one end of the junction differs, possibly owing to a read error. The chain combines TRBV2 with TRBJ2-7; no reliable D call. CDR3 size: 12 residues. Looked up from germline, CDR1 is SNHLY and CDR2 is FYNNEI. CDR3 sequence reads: CASREGLGEQYF. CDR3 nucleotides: TGTGCCAGCAGGGAAGGGCTTGGGGAGCAGTACTTC.

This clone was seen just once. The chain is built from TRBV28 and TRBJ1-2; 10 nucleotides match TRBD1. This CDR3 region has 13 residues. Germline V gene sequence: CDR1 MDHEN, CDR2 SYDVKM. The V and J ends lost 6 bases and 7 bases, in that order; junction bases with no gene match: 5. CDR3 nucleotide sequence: TGTGCCAGCAGGACCGGGACAGGGGTTGGCTACACCTTC. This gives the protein CASRTGTGVGYTF.

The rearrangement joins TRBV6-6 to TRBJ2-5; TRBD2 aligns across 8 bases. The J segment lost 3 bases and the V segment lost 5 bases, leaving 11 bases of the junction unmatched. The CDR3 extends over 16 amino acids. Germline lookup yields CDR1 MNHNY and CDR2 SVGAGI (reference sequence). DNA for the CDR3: TGTGCCAGCAGTCCAAGACTAGCGTCATGGGAAGAGACCCAGTACTTC. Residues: CASSPRLASWEETQYF.

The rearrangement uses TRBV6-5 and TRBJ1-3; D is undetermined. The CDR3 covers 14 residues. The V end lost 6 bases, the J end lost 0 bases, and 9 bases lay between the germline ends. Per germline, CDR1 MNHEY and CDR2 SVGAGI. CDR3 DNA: TGTGCCAGCAGGGACGGCCTCTCTGGAAACACCATATATTTT. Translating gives CASRDGLSGNTIYF.

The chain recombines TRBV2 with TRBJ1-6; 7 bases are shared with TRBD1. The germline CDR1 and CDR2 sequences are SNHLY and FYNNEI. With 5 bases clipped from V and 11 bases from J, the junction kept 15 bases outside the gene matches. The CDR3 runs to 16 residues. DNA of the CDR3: TGTGCCAGCAGTTTAGAACAGGGGACCCAACGGCCACCCCTCCACTTT. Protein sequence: CASSLEQGTQRPPLHF.

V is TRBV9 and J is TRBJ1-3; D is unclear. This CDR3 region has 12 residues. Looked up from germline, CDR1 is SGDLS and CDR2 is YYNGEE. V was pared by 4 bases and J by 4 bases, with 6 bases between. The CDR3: CASSTTGNTIYF. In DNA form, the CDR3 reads TGTGCCAGCAGCACAACAGGAAACACCATATATTTT.

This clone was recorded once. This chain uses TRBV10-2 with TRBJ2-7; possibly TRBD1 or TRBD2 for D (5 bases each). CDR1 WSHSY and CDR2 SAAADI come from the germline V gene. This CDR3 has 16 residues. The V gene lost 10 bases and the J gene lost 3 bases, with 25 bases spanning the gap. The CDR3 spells CAKHSVRDETYYEQYF. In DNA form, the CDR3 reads TGCGCCAAACACTCCGTCCGGGACGAAACTTACTACGAGCAGTACTTC.

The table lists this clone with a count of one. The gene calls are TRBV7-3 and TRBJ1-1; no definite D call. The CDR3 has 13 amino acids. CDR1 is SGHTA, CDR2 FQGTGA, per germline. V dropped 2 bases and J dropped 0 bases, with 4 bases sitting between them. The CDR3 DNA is TGTGCCAGCAGCTTACAGGTGAACACTGAAGCTTTCTTT. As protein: CASSLQVNTEAFF.

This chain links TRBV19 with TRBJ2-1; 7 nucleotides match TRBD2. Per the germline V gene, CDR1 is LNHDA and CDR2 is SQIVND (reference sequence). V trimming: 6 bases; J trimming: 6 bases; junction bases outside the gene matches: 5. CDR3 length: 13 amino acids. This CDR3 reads CASRGRTSNEQFF. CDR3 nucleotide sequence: TGTGCCAGTAGGGGGAGGACTAGCAATGAGCAGTTCTTC. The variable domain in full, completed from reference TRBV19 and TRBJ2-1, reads DGGITQSPKYLFRKEGQNVTLSCEQNLNHDAMYWYRQDPGQGLRLIYYSQIVNDFQKGDIAEGYSVSREKKESFPLTVTSAQKNPTAFYLCASRGRTSNEQFFGPGTRLTVL.

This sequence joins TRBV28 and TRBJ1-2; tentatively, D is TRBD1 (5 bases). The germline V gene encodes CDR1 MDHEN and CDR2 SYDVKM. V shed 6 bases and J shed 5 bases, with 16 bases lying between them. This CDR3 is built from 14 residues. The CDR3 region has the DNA TGTGCCAGCAGGCGTGCGGGGGAAGGGTATGGCTACACCTTC. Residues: CASRRAGEGYGYTF.

The CDR3 sequence is CASSLGGTMVAFF. The CDR3, as DNA: TGTGCCAGCAGCTTGGGAGGGACCATGGTTGCTTTCTTT. The chain joins TRBV11-2 to TRBJ1-1, with a tentative D call TRBD1 (5 bases). V lost 3 bases to trimming and J lost 11 bases, with 16 bases between them. Germline values: CDR1 SGHAT, CDR2 FQNNGV. The CDR3 is 13 residues long.

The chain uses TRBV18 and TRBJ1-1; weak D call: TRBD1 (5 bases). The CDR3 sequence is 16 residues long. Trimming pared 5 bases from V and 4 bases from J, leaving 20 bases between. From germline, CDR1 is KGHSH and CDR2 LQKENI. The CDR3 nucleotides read TGTGCCAGCTCAATACTAGACAGCCACGGGAGCACTGAAGCTTTCTTT. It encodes CASSILDSHGSTEAFF. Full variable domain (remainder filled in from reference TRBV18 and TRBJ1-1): NAGVMQNPRHLVRRRGQEARLRCSPMKGHSHVYWYRQLPEEGLKFMVYLQKENIIDESGMPKERFSAEFPKEGPSILRIQQVVRGDSAAYFCASSILDSHGSTEAFFGQGTRLTVV.

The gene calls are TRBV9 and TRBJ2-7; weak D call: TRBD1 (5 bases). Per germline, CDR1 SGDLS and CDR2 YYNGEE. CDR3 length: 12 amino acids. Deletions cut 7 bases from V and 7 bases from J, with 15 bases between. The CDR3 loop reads CASGKGPWEQYF. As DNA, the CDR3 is TGTGCCAGCGGGAAGGGGCCATGGGAGCAGTACTTC.